This TCR beta chain was sequenced in a study of early T cells in non-severe SARS-CoV-2 infection. The overall study: Bulk RNA isolated from unsorted whole blood underwent sequencing; chains were not paired.

Attachment of unique molecular identifiers to individual cDNA molecules was performed. TCRdb reprocessed the 5' RACE reads with MiXCR, giving one entry per CDR3 protein. Here the sample spans 40,000 to 45,000 distinct CDR3 sequences, 9% to 15% being singletons. Of note for this clonotype: Antigen specificity is unknown.

Looked up from germline, CDR1 is SGHVS and CDR2 is FQNEAQ. The CDR3 has 16 residues. Trimming removed 11 bases from V and 1 base from J; junction bases left unmatched: 5. Study-wide results and limits: Private and CD4 specificities were missed by VDJdb matching, which favored anti-spike CD8 responses.

The TCR comes from an adult who was a healthcare worker with PCR-confirmed SARS-CoV-2 infection or an uninfected control (not recorded which). The chain joins TRBV7-8 to TRBJ2-2, with 15 bases matching TRBD2. The sequenced sample consisted of whole blood. The CDR3 coding sequence is TGTGCCGTCGGGACTAGCGGGAGGAAGAACACCGGGGAGCTGTTTTTT. It is translated as CAVGTSGRKNTGELFF. Together with reference TRBV7-8 and TRBJ2-2, the CDR3 gives the full variable domain: GAGVSQSPRYKVAKRGQDVALRCDPISGHVSLFWYQQALGQGPEFLTYFQNEAQLDKSGLPSDRFFAERPEGSVSTLKIQRTQQEDSAVYLCAVGTSGRKNTGELFFGEGSRLTVL.